The 13 T cell receptor beta chains below come from one sample, sequenced in a study of CD8+CD57+ T cells in acquired aplastic anemia. Patients who underwent sequencing had shown CD8+CD57+ cell expansion by flow cytometry. For CDR3 and TCR beta VDJ profiling, genomic DNA was the template used. TCRdb re-analysed the reads in MiXCR, keeping a single row per CDR3 protein. The sample records under 500,000 distinct CDR3 sequences, under 40% being singletons. Material: sorted CD4+, CD8+, or CD8+CD57+ T cells (not recorded which) from PBMCs. These receptor sequences come from a human donor with aplastic anemia.

The genes are TRBV9 and TRBJ2-7; 13 positions match TRBD2. CDR1 is SGDLS and CDR2 is YYNGEE in the germline V gene. CDR3 length: 15 amino acids. V shed 5 bases and J 0 bases; nucleotides not matched to a gene: 2. CDR3 sequence (DNA): TGTGCCAGCAGAGGACTAGCGGGGGTCTCCTACGAGCAGTACTTC. Its protein is CASRGLAGVSYEQYF.

The chain has TRBV15 and TRBJ1-6, with 11 positions matching TRBD1. V shed 3 bases and J 10 bases; nucleotides not matched to a gene: 8. Germline V gene sequence: CDR1 LNHNV, CDR2 YYDKDF (reference sequence). CDR3 length equals 16 residues. Here the CDR3 DNA reads TGTGCCACCAGCAGGGCCGCCGGGACAGGGGGGTCACCCCTCCACTTT. It specifies CATSRAAGTGGSPLHF.

This clonotype has only a few counts. The CDR3 DNA follows: TGTGCCAGCAGTCCACTGCGAGAGACCCAGTACTTC. Its translation: CASSPLRETQYF. The chain combines TRBV2 with TRBJ2-5; unclear D gene. This CDR3 has 12 residues. From germline, CDR1 is SNHLY and CDR2 FYNNEI. The germline V and J ends were trimmed by 5 bases and 4 bases, with 8 bases remaining between them. Filled out from reference TRBV2 and TRBJ2-5, the complete variable domain reads EPEVTQTPSHQVTQMGQEVILRCVPISNHLYFYWYRQILGQKVEFLVSFYNNEISEKSEIFDDQFSVERPDGSNFTLKIRSTKLEDSAMYFCASSPLRETQYFGPGTRLLVL.

In its sample, this clonotype was seen a few times. The CDR3 protein is CASSSEVNTEAFF. The CDR3 DNA is TGTGCCAGCAGCTCCGAGGTGAACACTGAAGCTTTCTTT. The rearrangement joins TRBV9 to TRBJ1-1; D unclear. Trimming took off 4 bases at V and 0 bases at J, with 7 bases between the two ends. The CDR3 totals 13 residues. Germline loops: CDR1 SGDLS, CDR2 YYNGEE.

This clonotype appeared many times. The chain links TRBV7-9 to TRBJ1-6; D gene uncertain. The CDR3 is 14 amino acids. Trimming cost V 4 bases and J 5 bases, with 9 bases left between them. CDR1 is SEHNR and CDR2 is FQNEAQ in the germline V gene (reference sequence). The CDR3 DNA is TGTGCCAGCAGCTCGCCGATAGATAATTCACCCCTCCACTTT. Translated, it gives CASSSPIDNSPLHF.

Written as DNA, the CDR3 is TGCAGCGTCAGACAGGGGGCTAGCTATGGCTACACCTTC. Protein sequence: CSVRQGASYGYTF. The chain joins TRBV29-1 to TRBJ1-2; 10 nucleotides align to TRBD1. Germline CDR1 SQVTM, CDR2 ANQGSEA. The CDR3 consists of 13 residues. Trimming at V came to 6 bases and at J to 4 bases, leaving 5 bases not matched to a gene.

This chain links TRBV6-5 with TRBJ1-2, with D maybe TRBD1 (6 bases). In germline, CDR1 is MNHEY, CDR2 SVGAGI. This CDR3 is built from 15 residues. V lost 0 bases and J 6 bases, leaving 14 bases between the germline ends. The CDR3 DNA follows: TGTGCCAGCAGTTACTCGGGGTTGGAGGGGGATGGCTACACCTTC. This sequence encodes CASSYSGLEGDGYTF.

This rearrangement joins TRBV5-6 to TRBJ2-1, with TRBD1 as a possible D gene (7 bases). CDR3 length: 15 amino acids. Germline V gives CDR1 SGHDT, CDR2 YYEEEE. V lost 3 bases, J lost 8 bases, and 18 bases lay in between. The CDR3 DNA sequence: TGTGCCAGCAGCTATTGGAGGGGGCGCATCGATGAGCAGTTCTTC. It encodes CASSYWRGRIDEQFF.

Comment on this clonotype: A much larger clone lies a single base off, so this may be a read error. The chain carries TRBV11-1 and TRBJ2-7; TRBD1 matches 10 bases. CDR3 length: 16 amino acids. The germline V gene has CDR1 SGHAT and CDR2 FQDESV (reference sequence). V shed 7 bases, J shed 4 bases, and the junction held 13 bases outside the gene matches. CDR3 loop: CASNPQGQGSIYEQYF. CDR3 nucleotides: TGTGCCAGCAACCCTCAGGGACAGGGGAGTATTTACGAGCAGTACTTC.

This clonotype was counted between two and nine times. The gene calls are TRBV6-1 and TRBJ1-3; D gene uncertain. Germline V lookup: CDR1 MNHNS, CDR2 SASEGT. This CDR3 comprises 12 residues. Trimming cost V 11 bases and J 2 bases, with 10 bases left between them. The CDR3 DNA reads as TGTGCCCTCTGGTTACCTGGAAACACCATATATTTT. The encoded protein is CALWLPGNTIYF.

The rearrangement links TRBV30 to TRBJ1-2; tentative D call: TRBD1 (6 bases). V was cut by 3 bases and J by 8 bases, with 16 bases left in between. CDR3 length: 13 amino acids. Germline CDR1 and CDR2: GTSNPN and SVGIG (reference sequence). CDR3 region: CAWRGGAAEGYTF. The DNA for the CDR3 is TGTGCCTGGAGGGGGGGGGCAGCGGAGGGCTACACCTTC. Full variable domain (remainder filled in from reference TRBV30 and TRBJ1-2): SQTIHQWPATLVQPVGSPLSLECTVEGTSNPNLYWYRQAAGRGLQLLFYSVGIGQISSEVPQNLSASRPQDRQFILSSKKLLLSDSGFYLCAWRGGAAEGYTFGSGTRLTVV.

This clonotype has just a few counts. The chain carries TRBV13 and TRBJ1-1; D perhaps matches TRBD1 (6 bases). Germline V gene data show CDR1 as PRHDT and CDR2 as FYEKMQ (reference sequence). The CDR3 sequence is 14 residues long. V lost 5 bases and J 4 bases, leaving 14 bases between the germline ends. Here the CDR3 reads CASSLYYRVTEAFF. CDR3 in DNA: TGTGCCAGCAGCCTATACTACAGGGTCACTGAAGCTTTCTTT.

V is TRBV20-1 and J is TRBJ2-3; TRBD1 might be the D (6 bases). This CDR3 has 17 residues. Trimming took off 1 base at V and 5 bases at J, with 22 bases between the two ends. The V gene's germline CDR1 is DFQATT and CDR2 SNEGSKA (reference sequence). This CDR3 is CSARVALGARVRDTQYF. The CDR3 DNA is TGCAGTGCTAGAGTAGCGCTGGGGGCGAGGGTAAGAGATACGCAGTATTTT.